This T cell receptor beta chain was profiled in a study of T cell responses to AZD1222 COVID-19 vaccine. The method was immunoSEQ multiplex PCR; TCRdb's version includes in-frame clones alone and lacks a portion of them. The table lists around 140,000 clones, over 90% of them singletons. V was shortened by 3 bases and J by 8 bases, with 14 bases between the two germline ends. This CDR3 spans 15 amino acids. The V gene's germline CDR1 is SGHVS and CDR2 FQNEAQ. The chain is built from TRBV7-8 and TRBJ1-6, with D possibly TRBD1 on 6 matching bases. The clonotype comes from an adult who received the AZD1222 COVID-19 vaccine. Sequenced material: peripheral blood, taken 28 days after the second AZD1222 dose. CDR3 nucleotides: TGTGCCAGCAGCTTTACCGGCCCAGGGGATTCACCCCTCCACTTT. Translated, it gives CASSFTGPGDSPLHF. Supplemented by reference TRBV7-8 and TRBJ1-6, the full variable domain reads GAGVSQSPRYKVAKRGQDVALRCDPISGHVSLFWYQQALGQGPEFLTYFQNEAQLDKSGLPSDRFFAERPEGSVSTLKIQRTQQEDSAVYLCASSFTGPGDSPLHFGNGTRLTVT.